This T cell receptor (beta chain) is from a study of blood T cell repertoires in COVID-19. CDR1 is KGHSH, CDR2 LQKENI, per germline. V lost 3 bases, J lost 6 bases, and 9 bases lay in between. The CDR3 runs to 13 residues. Assay used: immunoSEQ multiplex PCR; TCRdb lists only in-frame clones, some missing. In the table there are around 200,000 clones, 80% to 90% of which are singletons. Seattle participants joined during active infection and were tracked over time. The sequenced sample consisted of peripheral blood. This TCR was sampled from a woman in her seventies with COVID-19, enrolled during active disease. V is TRBV18 and J is TRBJ2-1; D call uncertain. CDR3 coding DNA: TGTGCCAGCTCACCGAGTAGCCTCAATGAGCAGTTCTTC. Its translation is CASSPSSLNEQFF.